This entry lists 22 T cell receptor beta chains sequenced from one sample in a study of molecular identifiers for immune sequencing clone quantification. TCRdb re-analysed the PCR reads in MiXCR, keeping a single row per CDR3 protein. The table has over 600,000 distinct CDR3 sequences, about 20% seen once. Material: naive CD8+ T cells from blood, with Jurkat cell RNA spiked in. Subset of the sample: FACS-sorted CD8+CD4-CCR7+CD45RA+ naive T cells. These receptors were collected from a human donor in good health. Some libraries in this study had Jurkat cell RNA spiked in.

This clonotype was observed at least ten times. V usage is TRBV6-5 and J usage is TRBJ1-1; TRBD1 agrees at 7 bases. Trimming removed 6 bases from V and 8 bases from J; junction bases left unmatched: 9. The CDR3 has 13 amino acids. CDR1 and CDR2 (germline): MNHEY, SVGAGI. DNA of the CDR3: TGTGCCAGCAGACTAACAGGGGACTCCGAAGCTTTCTTT. It is translated as CASRLTGDSEAFF.

Of note for this clonotype: This clone may be a read error of a much larger clone one base away. The V and J genes are TRBV7-2 and TRBJ2-5; no firm D call. Germline V lookup: CDR1 SGHTA, CDR2 FQGNSA. The CDR3 extends over 13 amino acids. The CDR3 DNA sequence: TGTGCCAGCAGCTCGCTCTACGAAGAGGCCCAGTACTTC. It specifies CASSSLYEEAQYF.

This clonotype was observed many times. The chain carries TRBV27 and TRBJ2-7, with unresolved D. The V gene lost 3 bases and the J gene lost 5 bases, with 20 bases spanning the gap. The CDR3 length is 16 residues. From germline, CDR1 is MNHEY and CDR2 SMNVEV (reference sequence). CDR3 sequence (DNA): TGTGCCAGCAGTTTCCTATCCCCGACCCATGCCCACGAGCAGTACTTC. Translation: CASSFLSPTHAHEQYF.

Concerning this clonotype itself: This may come from a read error, since a much larger clone is one base off. This chain joins TRBV29-1 and TRBJ2-1; D is possibly TRBD2 (6 bases). V was cut by 1 base and J by 4 bases, with 11 bases left in between. The CDR3 contains 14 residues. CDR1 and CDR2 from the germline V gene are SQVTM and ANQGSEA. The CDR3 protein is CSVEGVRGYNEQFF. Here the CDR3 DNA reads TGCAGCGTTGAAGGCGTGCGGGGTTACAATGAGCAGTTCTTC.

This clonotype was seen ten or more times. The rearrangement joins TRBV25-1 to TRBJ2-7, with D possibly being TRBD1 (6 bases). V was shortened by 5 bases and J by 0 bases, with 8 bases between the two germline ends. The CDR3 covers 13 residues. The germline gives CDR1 MGHDK, CDR2 SYGVNS. CDR3 bases: TGTGCCAGCAGTAGGGACAACTCCTACGAGCAGTACTTC. This sequence encodes CASSRDNSYEQYF.

This clonotype has a count of ten or more. This chain uses TRBV28 with TRBJ1-5; D possibly corresponds to TRBD1 (6 bases). V lost 2 bases to trimming and J lost 5 bases, with 13 bases between them. CDR3 length equals 15 residues. Per the germline V gene, CDR1 is MDHEN and CDR2 is SYDVKM. Written as DNA, the CDR3 is TGTGCCAGCAGTTTAGCTGGGGGCGAGGATCAGCCCCAGCATTTT. It translates to CASSLAGGEDQPQHF.

A word on this clonotype: A much larger clone lies a single base off, so this may be a read error. V usage is TRBV2 and J usage is TRBJ2-7, with 7 bases aligning to TRBD1. J gave up 1 base and V 8 bases, and 8 bases lay outside the gene matches. CDR3 length: 14 residues. Germline CDR1 and CDR2: SNHLY and FYNNEI. The CDR3 coding sequence is TGTGCCAGCGGGGACAGTGGGTCGTCCTACGAGCAGTACTTC. It encodes CASGDSGSSYEQYF.

This clonotype was seen at least ten times. The chain joins TRBV6-2 or TRBV6-3 to TRBJ1-1, with D possibly TRBD1 on 6 matching bases. Trimming cost V 7 bases and J 8 bases, with 17 bases left between them. The CDR3 consists of 13 residues. The germline V gene encodes CDR1 MNHEY and CDR2 SVGEGT. The CDR3 here is CASTGDTGPEAFF. CDR3 nucleotide sequence: TGTGCCAGCACCGGAGACACAGGGCCCGAAGCTTTCTTT.

There are a few counts of this clonotype. The rearrangement joins TRBV12-3 or TRBV12-4 to TRBJ2-5; 13 nucleotides line up with TRBD2. The J segment lost 4 bases and the V segment lost 5 bases, leaving 7 bases of the junction unmatched. This CDR3 is 16 amino acids long. The CDR3 is CASSGGLAGPPETQYF. The CDR3 DNA sequence: TGTGCCAGCAGTGGGGGACTAGCGGGGCCACCAGAGACCCAGTACTTC.

This clonotype was seen only a few times. The V call is TRBV3-1, the J call TRBJ2-7; D not certain. This CDR3 is 15 amino acids long. With 4 bases removed from V and 2 bases from J, the gap between germline ends came to 15 bases. Germline CDR1 LGHDT, CDR2 YNNKEL (reference sequence). The CDR3 protein is CASSPRTYAPYEQYF. The DNA for the CDR3 is TGTGCCAGCAGCCCGAGGACGTACGCTCCCTACGAGCAGTACTTC.

This clonotype was counted a few times. The rearrangement joins TRBV7-9 to TRBJ2-3; 8 bases are a match to TRBD2. V trimming: 5 bases; J trimming: 4 bases; junction bases outside the gene matches: 14. This CDR3 contains 17 residues. Germline V gene data show CDR1 as SEHNR and CDR2 as FQNEAQ (reference sequence). The CDR3: CASSLPGGGSYADTQYF. The CDR3 DNA reads as TGTGCCAGCAGCCTCCCCGGGGGGGGGAGTTACGCAGATACGCAGTATTTT. Filled out from reference TRBV7-9 and TRBJ2-3, the complete variable domain reads DTGVSQNPRHKITKRGQNVTFRCDPISEHNRLYWYRQTLGQGPEFLTYFQNEAQLEKSRLLSDRFSAERPKGSFSTLEIQRTEQGDSAMYLCASSLPGGGSYADTQYFGPGTRLTVL.

This clonotype was found many times. The genes are TRBV29-1 and TRBJ2-7, with 7 bases that match TRBD1. CDR1 is SQVTM, CDR2 ANQGSEA, per germline. V shed 1 base and J 2 bases; nucleotides not matched to a gene: 8. This CDR3 has 15 amino acids. The CDR3 nucleotides read TGCAGCGTTGAAGGCGGGTACGGGACAGCCTACGAGCAGTACTTC. Protein sequence: CSVEGGYGTAYEQYF.

The chain carries TRBV7-6 and TRBJ2-7; no firm D call. The CDR3 consists of 15 residues. V lost 5 bases and J lost 1, with 15 bases in between. Germline V gene sequence: CDR1 SGHVS, CDR2 FNYEAQ. The CDR3 spells CASSPEGPPSYEQYF. The CDR3, as DNA: TGTGCCAGCAGCCCTGAAGGGCCCCCGTCCTACGAGCAGTACTTC.

This clonotype was observed many times. V usage is TRBV2 and J usage is TRBJ1-2; D gene unclear. With 2 bases removed from V and 3 bases from J, the gap between germline ends came to 16 bases. Germline V gene data show CDR1 as SNHLY and CDR2 as FYNNEI. This CDR3 is 16 amino acids long. The DNA for the CDR3 is TGTGCCAGCAGTGAACGGCGGACGGAAATTTACTATGGCTACACCTTC. Amino acids: CASSERRTEIYYGYTF.

This clonotype appeared many times. The chain is built from TRBV7-2 and TRBJ2-7; TRBD1 matches at 9 bases. From germline, CDR1 is SGHTA and CDR2 FQGNSA. This CDR3 spans 18 amino acids. The V and J ends lost 5 bases and 3 bases, in that order; junction bases with no gene match: 17. This CDR3 is CASSLIPGQGFPNYEQYF. CDR3 bases: TGTGCCAGCAGCCTAATTCCGGGACAGGGATTCCCAAACTACGAGCAGTACTTC.

The rearrangement uses TRBV9 and TRBJ2-2, with 11 bases matching TRBD2. Trimming cost V 3 bases and J 5 bases; bases outside gene matches: 12. Per germline, CDR1 SGDLS and CDR2 YYNGEE. The CDR3 runs to 18 residues. CDR3 in amino acids: CASSGRGLAAPGTGELFF. The CDR3 DNA follows: TGTGCCAGCAGCGGCCGGGGACTAGCGGCCCCTGGAACCGGGGAGCTGTTTTTT.

In its sample, this clonotype was seen many times. The rearrangement links TRBV27 to TRBJ2-4; the D gene is possibly TRBD2 (5 bases). Germline values: CDR1 MNHEY, CDR2 SMNVEV (reference sequence). The V end was cut by 5 bases, the J end by 6 bases, with 20 bases between. The CDR3 is 16 amino acids. The CDR3 DNA sequence: TGTGCCAGCAGTCATGGACTGCCGGTCCCCGGAAACATTCAGTACTTC. It codes for CASSHGLPVPGNIQYF.

This clonotype was seen many times. The chain recombines TRBV19 with TRBJ2-2, with D maybe TRBD1 (5 bases). Trimming removed 6 bases from V and 1 base from J, with 12 bases in between. The CDR3 loop spans 15 amino acids. CDR1 and CDR2 (germline): LNHDA, SQIVND (reference sequence). CDR3 coding DNA: TGTGCCAGTAGCCCCGAAGGGGAGAACACCGGGGAGCTGTTTTTT. This gives the protein CASSPEGENTGELFF.

At least ten counts were recorded for this clonotype. The rearrangement uses TRBV4-3 and TRBJ2-7; 9 bases are shared with TRBD1. This CDR3 is 14 amino acids long. Trimming took 3 bases from V and 7 from J; bases not matched to a gene: 7. Germline V CDR1 and CDR2: LGHNA, YSLEER. The CDR3 sequence is CASSHLTGGREQYF. In DNA form, the CDR3 reads TGCGCCAGCAGCCACTTGACAGGGGGTAGGGAGCAGTACTTC.

In this sample, this clonotype turned up many times. The rearrangement joins TRBV27 to TRBJ2-7, with 10 bases lining up with TRBD1. From germline, CDR1 is MNHEY and CDR2 SMNVEV (reference sequence). The trim removed 4 bases at V and 4 bases at J, leaving 7 bases unmatched. The CDR3 has 15 residues. DNA of the CDR3: TGTGCCAGCAGTTCCCGACAGGGGGCGGAGTACGAGCAGTACTTC. This sequence encodes CASSSRQGAEYEQYF.

This clonotype came up a few times. The chain joins TRBV5-6 to TRBJ2-7; the D call may be TRBD1 or TRBD2 (6 bases each). The CDR3 has 14 amino acids. Trimming took off 3 bases at V and 3 bases at J, with 13 bases between the two ends. CDR1 is SGHDT, CDR2 YYEEEE, per germline. For the CDR3, the DNA is TGTGCCAGCAGCTGGGGGGCAAAGGACTACGAGCAGTACTTC. It yields the protein CASSWGAKDYEQYF.

To note about this clonotype: The junction does not match germline at one end; this may be a read error. The rearrangement links TRBV4-2 to TRBJ2-1; 8 nucleotides agree with TRBD2. This CDR3 contains 14 residues. Germline assignment: CDR1 LGHNA and CDR2 YNFKEQ. DNA for the CDR3: TGTGCCAGCAGCGGAGCGGGAGAGCGCAATGAGCAGTCCTTC. This gives the protein CASSGAGERNEQSF.